A selection of T cell receptor beta chains follows, all from one sample in a study of blood T cell repertoires in COVID-19. Measured with immunoSEQ multiplex PCR; TCRdb has only the in-frame clones, and not every one. This sample carries about 160,000 clones, about 93% of them seen once, and the ten largest clones take about 4.5%. The source material was peripheral blood. The receptor source for this set is a woman between 50 and 59 years old with acute or convalescent COVID-19. The CDR3 runs from the conserved cysteine through the conserved F or W. The order of the fields is clone size, D gene, J gene, V gene, CDR3 DNA, CDR3 protein. D genes are given only for firm matches. Only part of the rows carry a size: once, few, many, or a class if the clone is expanded.

size: -; D: -; J: TRBJ1-1; V: TRBV15; DNA: TGTGCCACCAGCAGAGAAGAGACTTTGAACACTGAAGCTTTCTTT; CDR3: CATSREETLNTEAFF
size: once; D: -; J: TRBJ1-1; V: TRBV10-3; DNA: TGTGCCATCAGTGAAGGACAAGGGACTGAAGCTTTCTTT; CDR3: CAISEGQGTEAFF
size: -; D: -; J: TRBJ2-1; V: TRBV7-2; DNA: TGTGCCAGCAGCTTAGTCCGGGGAGGCTATGAGCAGTTCTTC; CDR3: CASSLVRGGYEQFF
size: -; D: TRBD1; J: TRBJ2-1; V: TRBV7-3; DNA: TGTGCCAGCAGCCTCGGGACAGGGAAGTCCAATGAGCAGTTCTTC; CDR3: CASSLGTGKSNEQFF
size: -; D: -; J: TRBJ2-5; V: TRBV28; DNA: TGTGCCAGCAGTTCCCTCAGGCTGAACCAAGAGACCCAGTACTTC; CDR3: CASSSLRLNQETQYF
size: -; D: -; J: TRBJ2-1; V: TRBV7-9; DNA: TGTGCCAGCAGCTTAAAACGCGGGGTTTCGAATGAGCAGTTCTTC; CDR3: CASSLKRGVSNEQFF
size: -; D: -; J: TRBJ2-7; V: TRBV6-5; DNA: TGTGCCAGCGCCCAAACGGGCGAGCAGTACTTC; CDR3: CASAQTGEQYF
size: -; D: TRBD1; J: TRBJ1-2; V: TRBV5-4; DNA: TGTGCCAGCAGTTCTCGACAGGGAAACTGGGGCTACACCTTC; CDR3: CASSSRQGNWGYTF
size: -; D: -; J: TRBJ2-7; V: TRBV4-1; DNA: TGCGCCAGCAGCCAGGGGCAAGGGACCTACGAGCAGTACTTC; CDR3: CASSQGQGTYEQYF
size: -; D: TRBD2; J: TRBJ2-7; V: TRBV6-2/TRBV6-3; DNA: TGTGCCAGCAGTTACGATTGGGGCGGGAGGTGGTACTACGAGCAGTACTTC; CDR3: CASSYDWGGRWYYEQYF